This T cell receptor (beta chain) was sequenced during a study of blood T cell repertoires in COVID-19. Per the original methods: Amplification from reference gene primers served as the basis for estimated nucleated cell counts. Profiled with immunoSEQ multiplex PCR; TCRdb holds only in-frame clones, not every one. V, J and clone size were drawn from that table, and D and trimming were deduced from the DNA. The sample consists of about 200,000 clones, around 89% of them appearing once. Losses at the gene ends were 0 bases for V and 2 bases for J; bases not matched to a gene: 7. Germline values: CDR1 SGHRS, CDR2 YFSETQ. CDR3 length: 17 residues. This clone was seen just once. All enrollees were about 18 to 90 years old and from around 25 US areas. Clinical histories supplied by participants themselves formed the basis of cohort assignment. For recovered donors of Cohort 3, there were two negative PCRs, clearance, or symptom resolution.

The chain uses TRBV5-1 and TRBJ1-3; the match to TRBD1 covers 8 bases. The TCR sequence derives from a young man who had recovered from COVID-19. The sequenced material came from PBMCs or T cells enriched from blood (not recorded which). Here the CDR3 DNA reads TGCGCCAGCAGCTTGGAGTCCGGGACAGGAACTGGAAACACCATATATTTT. It encodes CASSLESGTGTGNTIYF.